This is a list of T cell receptor beta chains from one sample in a study of CD8+CD57+ T cells in acquired aplastic anemia. TCRdb independently ran MiXCR on the reads; one entry per CDR3 protein. The table records about 98,000 distinct CDR3 sequences, less than 75% of them present only once. What was sequenced was sorted CD4+, CD8+, or CD8+CD57+ T cells (not recorded which) from PBMCs. These TCRs come from a human donor with aplastic anemia. Both conserved end residues are part of each CDR3. A D gene is named only where the DNA matches it firmly. Rows give clone size only sometimes, using once, few, many, or a class for an expanded clone.

j_call: TRBJ1-2
cdr3_length: 15
v_call: TRBV7-2
clone_size: NA
d_call: NA
cdr3_nt: TGTGCCAGCAGCACCTTTTACCCGGAGGGCGGGGGCTACACCTTC
cdr3_aa: CASSTFYPEGGGYTF

j_call: TRBJ2-3
cdr3_length: 13
v_call: TRBV29-1
clone_size: NA
d_call: NA
cdr3_nt: TGCAGCGTGCGGGGCTTATACACAGATACGCAGTATTTT
cdr3_aa: CSVRGLYTDTQYF

j_call: TRBJ2-1
cdr3_length: 16
v_call: TRBV10-3
clone_size: few
d_call: NA
cdr3_nt: TGTGCCATCAGTGAGTCGATGGGCGGCGCCTACAATGAGCAGTTCTTC
cdr3_aa: CAISESMGGAYNEQFF

j_call: TRBJ2-3
cdr3_length: 14
v_call: TRBV5-1
clone_size: NA
d_call: NA
cdr3_nt: TGCGCCAGCAGCTTGGCCCTAGGCACAGATACGCAGTATTTT
cdr3_aa: CASSLALGTDTQYF

j_call: TRBJ1-1
cdr3_length: 14
v_call: TRBV29-1
clone_size: NA
d_call: TRBD1
cdr3_nt: TGCAGCGTTGAAGGACAGGGAAAAATCGGTGAAGCTTTCTTT
cdr3_aa: CSVEGQGKIGEAFF

j_call: TRBJ1-6
cdr3_length: 17
v_call: TRBV15
clone_size: NA
d_call: NA
cdr3_nt: TGTGCCACCAGCAGAGATCGTCCGGGACGGGGAAATTCACCCCTCCACTTT
cdr3_aa: CATSRDRPGRGNSPLHF

j_call: TRBJ1-1
cdr3_length: 12
v_call: TRBV20-1
clone_size: NA
d_call: NA
cdr3_nt: TGCAGTGCTAGTGGGGGGACCACTGAAGCTTTCTTT
cdr3_aa: CSASGGTTEAFF

j_call: TRBJ1-2
cdr3_length: 14
v_call: TRBV25-1
clone_size: NA
d_call: NA
cdr3_nt: TGTGCCAGCACCGAGGGAGATCGTTTTAATGGCTACACCTTC
cdr3_aa: CASTEGDRFNGYTF

j_call: TRBJ1-1
cdr3_length: 18
v_call: TRBV19
clone_size: NA
d_call: NA
cdr3_nt: TGTGCCAGTAGTATTATGGGCACAGGGCACTTGGTGAACACTGAAGCTTTCTTT
cdr3_aa: CASSIMGTGHLVNTEAFF

j_call: TRBJ1-1
cdr3_length: 11
v_call: TRBV20-1
clone_size: NA
d_call: NA
cdr3_nt: TGCAGTGCGACCTCCTCCACTGAAGCTTTCTTT
cdr3_aa: CSATSSTEAFF

j_call: TRBJ2-7
cdr3_length: 13
v_call: TRBV2
clone_size: NA
d_call: NA
cdr3_nt: TGTGCCAGCAGCCCCATCAGCTCCTACGAGCAGTACTTC
cdr3_aa: CASSPISSYEQYF

j_call: TRBJ2-2
cdr3_length: 15
v_call: TRBV20-1
clone_size: NA
d_call: NA
cdr3_nt: TGCAGTGCTAGTCGCCCCGTTAGGGGCACCGGGGAGCTGTTTTTT
cdr3_aa: CSASRPVRGTGELFF

j_call: TRBJ2-5
cdr3_length: 10
v_call: TRBV7-6
clone_size: medium-sized
d_call: NA
cdr3_nt: TGTGCCAGCAGCGGGGTGTCCCAGTACTTC
cdr3_aa: CASSGVSQYF

j_call: TRBJ2-1
cdr3_length: 13
v_call: TRBV29-1
clone_size: NA
d_call: TRBD2
cdr3_nt: TGCAGCGTTGACAGCGGGAGGGCTTGGGAGCAGTTCTTC
cdr3_aa: CSVDSGRAWEQFF

j_call: TRBJ2-3
cdr3_length: 15
v_call: TRBV9
clone_size: NA
d_call: TRBD2
cdr3_nt: TGTGCCAGCAGCGTAGTTGCGGGGGGGCGAGATACGCAGTATTTT
cdr3_aa: CASSVVAGGRDTQYF

j_call: TRBJ2-7
cdr3_length: 13
v_call: TRBV29-1
clone_size: NA
d_call: NA
cdr3_nt: TGCAGCGTTGAAGAAGGACAGTCCTACGAGCAGTACTTC
cdr3_aa: CSVEEGQSYEQYF

j_call: TRBJ1-5
cdr3_length: 13
v_call: TRBV20-1
clone_size: few
d_call: NA
cdr3_nt: TGCAGTGCCGGGACGGATAGCAATCAGCCCCAGCATTTT
cdr3_aa: CSAGTDSNQPQHF

j_call: TRBJ2-7
cdr3_length: 14
v_call: TRBV19
clone_size: NA
d_call: TRBD1
cdr3_nt: TGTGCCAGTAGCGCGACAGGGCGAACCTACGAGCAGTACTTC
cdr3_aa: CASSATGRTYEQYF

j_call: TRBJ1-2
cdr3_length: 15
v_call: TRBV15
clone_size: NA
d_call: NA
cdr3_nt: TGTGCCACCAGCAGAGTCAGGACAGATAACTATGGCTACACCTTC
cdr3_aa: CATSRVRTDNYGYTF

j_call: TRBJ2-1
cdr3_length: 15
v_call: TRBV20-1
clone_size: NA
d_call: TRBD2
cdr3_nt: TGCAGTGCTAGAGATTGGGCGGGGGGTGTCCATGAGCAGTTCTTC
cdr3_aa: CSARDWAGGVHEQFF

j_call: TRBJ2-3
cdr3_length: 12
v_call: TRBV15
clone_size: NA
d_call: NA
cdr3_nt: TGTGCCACCTGGGCGAGCACAGATACGCAGTATTTT
cdr3_aa: CATWASTDTQYF

j_call: TRBJ2-7
cdr3_length: 15
v_call: TRBV29-1
clone_size: few
d_call: TRBD2
cdr3_nt: TGCAGCGTCACGGGGCTAGCGGGAGGTCCCTACGAGCAGTACTTC
cdr3_aa: CSVTGLAGGPYEQYF

j_call: TRBJ2-5
cdr3_length: 15
v_call: TRBV29-1
clone_size: NA
d_call: TRBD2
cdr3_nt: TGCAGCGTTCACCCCCAGGGACTAGCGGAAGAGACCCAGCACTTC
cdr3_aa: CSVHPQGLAEETQHF

j_call: TRBJ2-7
cdr3_length: 14
v_call: TRBV7-9
clone_size: few
d_call: NA
cdr3_nt: TGTGCCAGCAGCCTCCTCGACGCCTCTTACGAGCAGTACTTC
cdr3_aa: CASSLLDASYEQYF

j_call: TRBJ2-2
cdr3_length: 14
v_call: TRBV7-9
clone_size: NA
d_call: NA
cdr3_nt: TGTGCCAGCAGTAAGACAGTGAACACCGGGGAGCTGTTTTTT
cdr3_aa: CASSKTVNTGELFF

j_call: TRBJ2-7
cdr3_length: 10
v_call: TRBV24-1
clone_size: NA
d_call: NA
cdr3_nt: TGTGCCACCCCCTCCTACGAGCAGTACTTC
cdr3_aa: CATPSYEQYF

j_call: TRBJ2-5
cdr3_length: 13
v_call: TRBV7-3
clone_size: NA
d_call: NA
cdr3_nt: TGTGCCAGCAGCTCTCAGGGGTGGGAGACCCAGTACTTC
cdr3_aa: CASSSQGWETQYF

j_call: TRBJ2-1
cdr3_length: 17
v_call: TRBV28
clone_size: NA
d_call: NA
cdr3_nt: TGTGCCAGCAGCCGCATCCCCCAGGTTTTCTCCTACAATGAGCAGTTCTTC
cdr3_aa: CASSRIPQVFSYNEQFF